This paragraph covers one TCR beta chain sequence. The antigen is unknown. It was with a sample-barcoded 5' primer and a J-beta primer mix that a second PCR of roughly 7 to 12 cycles was run. From the 5' RACE reads, TCRdb called clonotypes with MiXCR, one entry per CDR3 protein. The sample contains about 1.7 million distinct CDR3 sequences, 28% of which appear only once. The sample belongs to a study of blood T cells in healthy people across ages. Study results and caveats: As naive T cell percentage varied, TCR beta diversity correlated strongly with it. Roughly linearly, TCR beta diversity per million T cells fell as age increased.

The V and J ends lost 4 bases and 3 bases respectively, with 10 bases between them. Germline CDR1 and CDR2: SGDLS and YYNGEE. The CDR3 length is 13 residues. The receptor was isolated from a woman in her 30s in good health. V gene TRBV9 combines with J gene TRBJ2-5; maybe TRBD1 (7 bases). The specimen sequenced was blood. For the CDR3, the DNA is TGTGCCAGCAGCATCAGGGGGGAAGAGACCCAGTACTTC. Translation gives CASSIRGEETQYF.